This TCR beta chain is from a study of STAT5B mutations in CD4+ large granular lymphocyte leukemia. A word on this clone: The antigen remains unidentified.

The length of the CDR3 is 14 residues. CDR1 and CDR2 from the germline V gene are SQVTM and ANQGSEA. Trimming cost V 4 bases and J 1 base, with 13 bases left between them. Findings of the study overall: Main leukemic clonotypes were patient-specific, but more than 20% appeared at low frequency elsewhere. Top patient clones used TRBV06 genes more often: 8/27 versus 2/35 in controls.

Sequencing was at survey level. In the original workflow: The detection floor for productive clonotype frequency was 2.59 x 10-5. Profiling relied on immunoSEQ multiplex PCR, and the TCRdb table lists in-frame clones only, not all of them. That table furnishes V, J and clone size, whereas the DNA furnished D and trimming. The sample includes about 23,000 clones, about 80% of them seen just once. The sample was CD4+ T cells from blood buffy coats. The chain uses TRBV29-1 and TRBJ1-1; D remains ambiguous. This receptor was identified in a human donor in good health. The CDR3 DNA follows: TGCAGCGTTGGGGGTTCCGGCGGGAACACTGAAGCTTTCTTT. It specifies CSVGGSGGNTEAFF.